A selection of T cell receptor beta chains follows, all from one sample in a study of identical twins. Each CDR3 protein gets one entry after TCRdb re-called the 5' RACE reads with MiXCR. The sample shows 1.5 million to 2 million distinct CDR3 sequences, less than 40% of them seen only once. Sequenced: cord blood. The source is a newborn girl in good health. CDR3s include the opening cysteine and the closing phenylalanine or tryptophan. The D gene is left open where the match is weak. For some rows the clone size is stated as once, few or many, or as a class when expanded; others skip it.

J gene | D gene | clone size | CDR3 length | V gene | CDR3 DNA | CDR3 protein
TRBJ1-5 | - | few | 14 | TRBV25-1 | TGTGCCAGCAGTGAGGGCAGGGACCATCAGCCCCAGCATTTT | CASSEGRDHQPQHF
TRBJ1-6 | - | - | 15 | TRBV27 | TGTGCCAGCAGTTTACCTCGAGACTATAATTCACCCCTCCACTTT | CASSLPRDYNSPLHF
TRBJ2-5 | - | few | 15 | TRBV5-1 | TGCGCCAGCAGCTTGGACGGTAGCGGCGAAGAGACCCAGTACTTC | CASSLDGSGEETQYF
TRBJ2-1 | - | - | 14 | TRBV20-1 | TGCAGTGCTAGAGTATCCGCAAGTAGCAATGAGCAGTTCTTC | CSARVSASSNEQFF
TRBJ2-7 | - | - | 15 | TRBV29-1 | TGCAGCGTTGAAGGGGTTCTAAGCTCCTACAATGAGCAGTACTTC | CSVEGVLSSYNEQYF
TRBJ1-4 | - | - | 16 | TRBV6-6 | TGTGCCAGCAGTTACGACAGTTCTTCAACTAATGAAAAACTGTTTTTT | CASSYDSSSTNEKLFF
TRBJ2-7 | - | many | 13 | TRBV12-3/TRBV12-4 | TGTGCCAGCAAGGGCGGTAAACACTACGAGCAGTACTTC | CASKGGKHYEQYF
TRBJ2-1 | TRBD2 | - | 17 | TRBV7-2 | TGTGCCAGCAGCTTAGTAGCTAGCGGGGCCTCCTACAATGAGCAGTTCTTC | CASSLVASGASYNEQFF
TRBJ2-5 | TRBD1 | - | 13 | TRBV12-3/TRBV12-4 | TGTGCCAGCAGGACAGGGGCCGGGGAGACCCAGTACTTC | CASRTGAGETQYF
TRBJ2-3 | TRBD2 | - | 16 | TRBV3-1 | TGTGCCAGCAGCCAGGTTAGCGGGATAGGCACAGATACGCAGTATTTT | CASSQVSGIGTDTQYF
TRBJ2-5 | TRBD2 | few | 14 | TRBV3-1 | TGTGCCAGCAGTAGGGCTAGCGGACAAGAGACCCAGTACTTC | CASSRASGQETQYF
TRBJ2-7 | TRBD2 | few | 13 | TRBV29-1 | TGCAGCGTTGTTAGCGGGAGTAACAATGAGCAGTACTTC | CSVVSGSNNEQYF
TRBJ2-1 | TRBD2 | - | 16 | TRBV20-1 | TGCAGTGCTAGAGATCCACTAGCGGGAACCTACAATGAGCAGTTCTTC | CSARDPLAGTYNEQFF
TRBJ1-5 | TRBD1 | few | 16 | TRBV6-6 | TGTGCCAGCAGCATGGACAGGGGGTTAAGCAATCAGCCCCAGCATTTT | CASSMDRGLSNQPQHF
TRBJ2-3 | TRBD2 | few | 18 | TRBV20-1 | TGCAGTGCTAGGGGGAAGACTAGCGGGGGTTCCTACACAGATACGCAGTATTTT | CSARGKTSGGSYTDTQYF
TRBJ1-1 | TRBD1 | few | 17 | TRBV27 | TGTGCCAGCAGTGCCTACGCGGACAGGGCGGGGAGCACTGAAGCTTTCTTT | CASSAYADRAGSTEAFF
TRBJ2-3 | TRBD2 | few | 17 | TRBV7-6 | TGTGCCAGCAGCTTAGGACTAGCGCCTACTAGCACAGATACGCAGTATTTT | CASSLGLAPTSTDTQYF
TRBJ2-1 | - | - | 14 | TRBV20-1 | TGCAGTGCTAGAGTTGCAGTCCCTGGGAATGAGCAGTTCTTC | CSARVAVPGNEQFF
TRBJ2-2 | - | - | 14 | TRBV5-1 | TGCGCCAGCAGCTTGGAGGTGAAGACCGGGGAGCTGTTTTTT | CASSLEVKTGELFF
TRBJ2-2 | - | - | 15 | TRBV5-1 | TGCGCCAGCAGCCCGCTAGGAGGGAACACCGGGGAGCTGTTTTTT | CASSPLGGNTGELFF
TRBJ2-7 | - | many | 13 | TRBV12-3/TRBV12-4 | TGTGCCAGCAGTTTGAGTCGAGGGGACGAGCAGTACTTC | CASSLSRGDEQYF
TRBJ1-1 | - | few | 13 | TRBV10-3 | TGTGCCATCAGTGAAGAGGGGGACACTGAAGCTTTCTTT | CAISEEGDTEAFF